These T cell receptor beta chains were read from a single sample in a study of metastatic and nonmetastatic thyroid tumors. TCRdb re-analyzed the PCR reads through MiXCR. This sample has some 19,000 clones, with less than 30% found just once. The specimen sequenced was blood. The receptors derive from a male donor with papillary thyroid cancer or a benign thyroid nodule (not recorded which). Some clones in this sample may be carry-over from other donors' samples. Both conserved end residues are part of each CDR3. Each record gives: clone size, V gene, J gene, D gene, CDR3 protein, CDR3 DNA. The D gene is left open where the match is weak. Clone size is not always given. Where it is, it says once, few, many or a class for expanded clones.

size: many; V: TRBV20-1; J: TRBJ2-1; D: .; CDR3: CSASPHKGSYNEQFF; DNA: TGCAGTGCTAGCCCACATAAAGGCTCCTACAATGAGCAGTTCTTC
size: .; V: TRBV5-1; J: TRBJ2-1; D: TRBD2; CDR3: CASSLGVREGLDEQFF; DNA: TGCGCCAGCAGCTTGGGGGTCCGGGAGGGTCTCGATGAGCAGTTCTTC
size: few; V: TRBV6-2/TRBV6-3; J: TRBJ2-7; D: .; CDR3: CASSSEFRSAYEQYF; DNA: TGTGCCAGCAGTTCCGAATTCCGTAGTGCCTACGAGCAGTACTTC
size: .; V: TRBV11-1; J: TRBJ2-7; D: .; CDR3: CASSSRGRSKEQYF; DNA: TGTGCCAGCAGCTCTCGGGGGAGGTCAAAAGAGCAGTACTTC
size: .; V: TRBV6-1; J: TRBJ2-7; D: TRBD2; CDR3: CASMRRSGRPEAEQYF; DNA: TGTGCCAGCATGAGGAGGAGCGGGAGGCCGGAGGCGGAGCAGTACTTC
size: few; V: TRBV12-3/TRBV12-4; J: TRBJ1-2; D: .; CDR3: CASRYGRGGYTF; DNA: TGTGCCAGCAGATATGGACGGGGTGGCTACACCTTC
size: few; V: TRBV27; J: TRBJ2-6; D: .; CDR3: CASSSGQWRSGANVLTF; DNA: TGTGCCAGCAGTTCAGGACAGTGGAGGTCTGGGGCCAACGTCCTGACTTTC
size: .; V: TRBV28; J: TRBJ1-2; D: TRBD1; CDR3: CASSVTGGRYGYTF; DNA: TGTGCCAGCAGTGTGACAGGGGGCCGATATGGCTACACCTTC
size: .; V: TRBV11-2; J: TRBJ2-7; D: TRBD2; CDR3: CASSLARTSEQYF; DNA: TGTGCCAGCAGCTTAGCCCGGACTAGCGAGCAGTACTTC
size: .; V: TRBV4-1; J: TRBJ1-4; D: .; CDR3: CASSQDQPSRLFF; DNA: TGCGCCAGCAGCCAAGATCAGCCGAGCCGACTGTTTTTT
size: medium-sized; V: TRBV10-3; J: TRBJ2-2; D: .; CDR3: CAITGGDTGELFF; DNA: TGTGCCATCACGGGCGGAGACACCGGGGAGCTGTTTTTT